One sample yielded the 9 T cell receptor beta chains listed below, sequenced in a study of blood T cell repertoires in COVID-19. Profiled with immunoSEQ multiplex PCR; TCRdb holds only in-frame clones, not every one. The sample contains about 110,000 clones, approximately 80% of which appear only once. The sequencing input was peripheral blood. The receptors stem from a woman aged 55 to 70 with acute or convalescent COVID-19.

The CDR3 is CASTRGTNEKLFF. The CDR3, as DNA: TGTGCCAGCACGAGAGGCACTAATGAAAAACTGTTTTTT. The V call is TRBV2, the J call TRBJ1-4; no firm D call. This CDR3 region has 13 residues. V was shortened by 7 bases and J by 2 bases, with 8 bases between the two germline ends. From germline, CDR1 is SNHLY and CDR2 FYNNEI.

The chain couples TRBV19 to TRBJ2-7; D ambiguous. The V and J ends lost 1 base and 7 bases respectively, with 11 bases between them. The CDR3 runs 13 residues. Looked up from germline, CDR1 is LNHDA and CDR2 is SQIVND (reference sequence). The CDR3 DNA sequence: TGTGCCAGTAGTATAGGCGGTACTCGGGAGCAGTACTTC. It specifies CASSIGGTREQYF.

The chain has TRBV27 and TRBJ2-2; D is unclear. Trimming shortened V by 5 bases and J by 3 bases, and 4 bases separated the two germline ends. Germline V gene data show CDR1 as MNHEY and CDR2 as SMNVEV (reference sequence). The CDR3 is 12 amino acids. Here the CDR3 reads CASSEDTGELFF. In nucleotides, the CDR3 is TGTGCCAGCAGTGAGGACACCGGGGAGCTGTTTTTT.

On this clone itself: Other DNA sequences in the sample encode the same CDR3. The chain combines TRBV6-5 with TRBJ2-5; 7 nucleotides line up with TRBD2. The CDR3 totals 12 residues. Germline V lookup: CDR1 MNHEY, CDR2 SVGAGI. Trimming cost V 3 bases and J 5 bases; bases outside gene matches: 0. As DNA, the CDR3 is TGTGCCAGCAGTTATAGCGGGGAGACCCAGTACTTC. Its translation: CASSYSGETQYF.

A note on this clone: An end of the junction differs from the germline gene, which may be a read error. The chain has TRBV7-7 and TRBJ2-5, with 12 bases identical to TRBD2. Per the germline V gene, CDR1 is SSHAT and CDR2 is FNYEAQ (reference sequence). The CDR3 has 17 amino acids. CDR3 DNA: TGTGCTAGCAGCCCTAGCGGGAGGGCCCCAAACGAAGAGACCCAGTACTTC. Translation gives CASSPSGRAPNEETQYF.

This clone was detected only once. The chain links TRBV5-1 to TRBJ1-6; TRBD1 matches 8 bases. V dropped 5 bases and J dropped 8; count of bases not matched to a gene: 9. Germline V gene data show CDR1 as SGHRS and CDR2 as YFSETQ. The CDR3 consists of 15 residues. This chain's CDR3 is CASRSQTGAYSPLHF. The DNA of the CDR3 is TGCGCCAGCAGATCCCAGACAGGGGCCTATTCACCCCTCCACTTT.

This chain connects TRBV19 to TRBJ1-3; TRBD1 aligns across 10 bases. The CDR3 is 14 residues long. Germline assignment: CDR1 LNHDA and CDR2 SQIVND (reference sequence). Trimming took 9 bases from V and 3 from J; bases not matched to a gene: 5. The CDR3 nucleotides are TGTGCCAGCGCCGGGACAGGGGTTGGAAACACCATATATTTT. This encodes CASAGTGVGNTIYF. The variable domain in full, completed from reference TRBV19 and TRBJ1-3, reads DGGITQSPKYLFRKEGQNVTLSCEQNLNHDAMYWYRQDPGQGLRLIYYSQIVNDFQKGDIAEGYSVSREKKESFPLTVTSAQKNPTAFYLCASAGTGVGNTIYFGEGSWLTVV.

V and J are TRBV19 and TRBJ2-1; 9 positions agree with TRBD2. Germline V gene data show CDR1 as LNHDA and CDR2 as SQIVND (reference sequence). J lost 7 bases, V lost 3 bases, and 10 bases had no gene match. This CDR3 has 16 amino acids. The CDR3 here is CASSIQVLAGRNEQFF. In DNA, the CDR3 is TGTGCCAGTAGTATTCAGGTACTAGCGGGCCGTAATGAGCAGTTCTTC.

The genes are TRBV5-1 and TRBJ1-3, with TRBD1 matching 8 bases. There are 15 residues in the CDR3. Germline V gene lookup returns CDR1 SGHRS and CDR2 YFSETQ. Trimming cost V 4 bases and J 5 bases; bases outside gene matches: 8. The CDR3 loop is CASSQPGQGRNTIYF. The DNA for the CDR3 is TGCGCCAGCAGCCAACCCGGACAGGGCCGAAACACCATATATTTT. The full variable domain, in which reference TRBV5-1 and TRBJ1-3 provide the parts outside the CDR3, is KAGVTQTPRYLIKTRGQQVTLSCSPISGHRSVSWYQQTPGQGLQFLFEYFSETQRNKGNFPGRFSGRQFSNSRSEMNVSTLELGDSALYLCASSQPGQGRNTIYFGEGSWLTVV.